Below are 5 T cell receptor beta chains sequenced from a single sample in a study of circulating CD8 cells and anti-PD-1 response in melanoma. Each library started from roughly 16 ng of total RNA using the QIAseq Immune Repertoire TCR panel. Each CDR3 protein gets one entry after TCRdb re-called the reads with MiXCR. The profile covers over 900 distinct CDR3 sequences, with roughly 7.2% appearing a single time and approximately 15% taken by the ten largest. From live CD3+CD8+TCRalphabeta+ cells, four PD-1 and/or TIGIT subsets were sorted. Sequenced material: CD8+ T cells from PBMCs, taken at baseline or after one month of anti-PD-1 therapy (not recorded which). The origin of the receptors is a human donor with melanoma.

Sample share makes this clonotype large (0.1 to 1%). The rearrangement joins TRBV20-1 to TRBJ2-1; 9 positions match TRBD2. The CDR3 covers 14 residues. Trimming took 5 bases from V and 5 from J; bases not matched to a gene: 7. Per germline, CDR1 DFQATT and CDR2 SNEGSKA (reference sequence). The CDR3 DNA reads as TGCAGTGCTCCTGCCGCTAGCGGGGACAATGAGCAGTTCTTC. Encoded protein: CSAPAASGDNEQFF.

This clonotype is large in the sample. The chain carries TRBV21-1 and TRBJ1-1; TRBD1 is the table's D call, not checked against the DNA. TRBV21-1 represents a pseudogene. The CDR3 is 13 residues long. CDR3 protein: CASSKWGPTEAFF. The CDR3 DNA is TGTGCCAGCAGCAAATGGGGGCCCACTGAAGCTTTCTTT.

This clonotype is large in the sample. The V and J genes are TRBV28 and TRBJ2-7; D is ambiguous. This CDR3 has 16 amino acids. Looked up from germline, CDR1 is MDHEN and CDR2 is SYDVKM. Deletions cut 2 bases from V and 0 bases from J, with 14 bases between. CDR3 amino acids: CASSLGPEVRSYEQYF. CDR3 sequence (DNA): TGTGCCAGCAGTTTAGGGCCAGAAGTTCGCTCCTACGAGCAGTACTTC.

The CDR3 here is CASSGPAGKTQYF. The CDR3 nucleotides read TGTGCCAGCAGTGGACCCGCCGGAAAGACCCAGTACTTC. The chain couples TRBV25-1 to TRBJ2-5; D gene unclear. Germline V lookup: CDR1 MGHDK, CDR2 SYGVNS. V was cut by 4 bases and J by 6 bases, with 12 bases left in between. There are 13 residues in the CDR3.

This clonotype is large in the sample. The chain combines TRBV7-2 with TRBJ2-7; a possible D gene is TRBD1 (8 bases). Germline CDR1 and CDR2: SGHTA and FQGNSA. V was shortened by 3 bases and J by 5 bases, with 17 bases between the two germline ends. CDR3 length: 15 residues. CDR3 sequence reads: CASSLDREGIDEQYF. CDR3 coding DNA: TGTGCCAGCAGCTTGGACAGGGAGGGGATCGACGAGCAGTACTTC.